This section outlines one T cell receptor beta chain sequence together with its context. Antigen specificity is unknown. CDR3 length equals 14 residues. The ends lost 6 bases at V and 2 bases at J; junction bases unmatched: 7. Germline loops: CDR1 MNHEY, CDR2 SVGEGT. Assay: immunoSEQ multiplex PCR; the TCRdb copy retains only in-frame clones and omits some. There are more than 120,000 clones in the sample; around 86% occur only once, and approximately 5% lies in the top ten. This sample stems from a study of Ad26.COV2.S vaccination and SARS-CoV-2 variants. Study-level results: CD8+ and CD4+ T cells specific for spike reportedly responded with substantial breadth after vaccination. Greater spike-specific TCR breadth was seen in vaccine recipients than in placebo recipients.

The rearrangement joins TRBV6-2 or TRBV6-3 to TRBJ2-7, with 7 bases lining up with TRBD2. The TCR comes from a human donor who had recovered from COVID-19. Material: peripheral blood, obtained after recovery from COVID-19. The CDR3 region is CASSSGGSTYEQYF. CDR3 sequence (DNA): TGTGCCAGCAGCTCCGGGGGGTCCACCTACGAGCAGTACTTC.